This T cell receptor (beta chain) was observed in a study of Tregs in tolerant kidney transplant recipients. TCRdb's copy holds only in-frame clones and misses some; the assay was immunoSEQ multiplex PCR. The data show about 56,000 clones, about 83% seen once. Overall study findings and caveats: Tregs expanded with activated donor B cells seemed most donor-specific. Biological reproducibility was not directly addressed, but technical replication error appeared minimal.

As concerns this clone: Its antigen remains unknown.

With 0 bases clipped from V and 6 bases from J, the junction kept 6 bases outside the gene matches. This CDR3 contains 16 residues. Germline lookup yields CDR1 MGHRA and CDR2 YSYEKL. The rearrangement uses TRBV4-1 and TRBJ2-1; 9 bases line up with TRBD1. The TCR sequence derives from a human donor in good health. Sequenced material: CD4+ T cells from blood. CDR3 nucleotide sequence: TGCGCCAGCAGCCAAGATCCACGGGGACAGGGCAATGAGCAGTTCTTC. Protein sequence: CASSQDPRGQGNEQFF.